Each of the 14 T cell receptor beta chains below was sequenced from the same sample in a study of blood T cell repertoires in COVID-19. Clones were read by immunoSEQ multiplex PCR, and TCRdb kept only the in-frame ones, dropping some. The sample consists of 150,000 or so clones, 87% of them appearing once. The material sequenced was peripheral blood. These TCRs come from a woman in her forties or fifties with acute or convalescent COVID-19.

The chain uses TRBV6-6 and TRBJ2-5; tentative D call: TRBD2 (6 bases). This CDR3 comprises 13 residues. The V end lost 2 bases, the J end lost 5 bases, and 9 bases lay between the germline ends. Germline assignment: CDR1 MNHNY and CDR2 SVGAGI (reference sequence). CDR3 nucleotide sequence: TGTGCCAGCAGTTACCCTAGCGTCGAGACCCAGTACTTC. Its translation: CASSYPSVETQYF.

This clone was seen more than once but under ten times. This sequence joins TRBV5-1 and TRBJ2-3; D may be TRBD2 (5 bases). Germline CDR1 is SGHRS and CDR2 is YFSETQ. Trimming shortened V by 2 bases and J by 2 bases, and 9 bases separated the two germline ends. There are 14 residues in the CDR3. The CDR3 protein is CASSFSDYTDTQYF. In DNA form, the CDR3 reads TGCGCCAGCAGCTTCAGTGACTACACAGATACGCAGTATTTT.

The chain's CDR3 is CASSRGGYEQYF. CDR3 coding DNA: TGTGCCAGCAGCCGCGGCGGGTACGAGCAGTACTTC. The gene calls are TRBV7-6 and TRBJ2-7, with a tentative D call TRBD2 (5 bases). V was clipped by 5 bases and J by 4 bases, with 9 bases between them. Looked up from germline, CDR1 is SGHVS and CDR2 is FNYEAQ. The length of the CDR3 is 12 residues. The complete variable domain, with remaining parts taken from reference TRBV7-6 and TRBJ2-7, reads GAGVSQSPRYKVTKRGQDVALRCDPISGHVSLYWYRQALGQGPEFLTYFNYEAQQDKSGLPNDRFSAERPEGSISTLTIQRTEQRDSAMYRCASSRGGYEQYFGPGTRLTVT.

This clone was detected only a few times. The chain links TRBV14 to TRBJ2-2, with TRBD1 matching 11 bases. Germline CDR1 is SGHDN and CDR2 is FVKESK. The CDR3 loop spans 16 amino acids. J gave up 4 bases and V 4 bases, and 5 bases lay outside the gene matches. The CDR3 sequence is CASSREGQGVTGELFF. As DNA, the CDR3 is TGTGCCAGCAGCCGAGAGGGACAGGGGGTCACCGGGGAGCTGTTTTTT.

J is TRBJ2-3 and V is TRBV28, with 8 bases fitting TRBD2. Germline CDR1 reads MDHEN; CDR2 reads SYDVKM. The CDR3 is made up of 19 amino acids. V was clipped by 5 bases and J by 1 base; unmatched bases: 17. The CDR3 DNA follows: TGTGCCAGCAGTCCACTCCTTAGCGGGGATAACCTTGGCACAGATACGCAGTATTTT. Protein: CASSPLLSGDNLGTDTQYF.

Of note for this clone: The sample contains more than one DNA sequence encoding this CDR3. The rearrangement links TRBV18 to TRBJ1-2; a weak D match, TRBD1 (5 bases). Germline V gene data show CDR1 as KGHSH and CDR2 as LQKENI. V lost 0 bases, J lost 4 bases, and 6 bases lay in between. The CDR3 is made up of 13 amino acids. The CDR3 nucleotides read TGTGCCAGCTCACCACCGGGGGGCTATGGCTACACCTTC. It translates to CASSPPGGYGYTF.

This chain uses TRBV7-2 with TRBJ1-2; possible D gene TRBD1, 6 bases. Germline CDR1 is SGHTA and CDR2 is FQGNSA. Trimming pared 4 bases from V and 7 bases from J, leaving 16 bases between. This CDR3 spans 14 amino acids. The CDR3 region is CASSSADRLGGYTF. CDR3 DNA sequence: TGTGCCAGCAGCTCGGCAGACAGGTTAGGTGGCTACACCTTC.

The rearrangement uses TRBV2 and TRBJ1-3; D possibly corresponds to TRBD1 (5 bases). The CDR3 consists of 15 residues. Germline V CDR1 and CDR2: SNHLY, FYNNEI. Between the trimmed V and J ends, which lost 2 bases and 0 bases, there was a span of 8 bases. CDR3 region: CASSERGNSGNTIYF. The CDR3 nucleotides read TGTGCCAGCAGTGAACGGGGGAACTCTGGAAACACCATATATTTT.

The chain employs TRBV3-1 (or the pseudogene TRBV3-2) and TRBJ1-6; 9 nucleotides match TRBD1. CDR1 is LGHDT and CDR2 is YNNKEL in the germline V gene (reference sequence). The V gene end was trimmed by 8 bases and the J gene end by 9 bases; junction bases not matched to a gene: 8. This CDR3 comprises 14 residues. CDR3 residues: CASETGQGGSPLHF. The CDR3 DNA reads as TGTGCCAGCGAGACGGGACAGGGAGGTTCACCCCTCCACTTT.

The J gene is TRBJ1-1, the V gene TRBV7-9; D is possibly TRBD1 (6 bases). This CDR3 has 15 residues. V was shortened by 11 bases and J by 10 bases, with 29 bases between the two germline ends. In germline, CDR1 is SEHNR, CDR2 FQNEAQ (reference sequence). This chain's CDR3 is CASPGTGIFRYLAFF. As DNA, the CDR3 is TGTGCCTCCCCAGGAACAGGGATTTTCCGCTACCTAGCTTTCTTT.

This clone was counted between two and nine times. J is TRBJ2-1 and V is TRBV18, with TRBD2 matching over 9 bases. The CDR3 sequence is 15 residues long. After removal of 3 bases from V and 7 bases from J, the junction contained 7 bases not matched to a gene. The V gene's germline CDR1 is KGHSH and CDR2 LQKENI. In DNA, the CDR3 is TGTGCCAGCTCACCCAGCCAGCGGGAGGTAAATGAGCAGTTCTTC. It yields the protein CASSPSQREVNEQFF.

The rearrangement links TRBV5-4 to TRBJ1-2, with 8 bases identical to TRBD1. Per the germline V gene, CDR1 is SGHNT and CDR2 is YYREEE (reference sequence). There are 15 residues in the CDR3. The V and J ends lost 4 bases and 3 bases, in that order; junction bases with no gene match: 8. CDR3 bases: TGTGCCAGCAGCACCCGGACAGGGTTGCACTATGGCTACACCTTC. Translated, it gives CASSTRTGLHYGYTF.

V is TRBV4-1 and J is TRBJ2-5, with TRBD1 matching over 7 bases. The CDR3 contains 15 residues. CDR1 and CDR2 (germline): MGHRA, YSYEKL. V shed 6 bases and J 0 bases; nucleotides not matched to a gene: 7. For the CDR3, the DNA is TGCGCCAGCAGTCGAAGCACAGGGGACCAAGAGACCCAGTACTTC. As protein: CASSRSTGDQETQYF.

This chain connects TRBV19 to TRBJ1-2; 8 bases fit TRBD1. CDR3 size: 13 residues. Per the germline V gene, CDR1 is LNHDA and CDR2 is SQIVND (reference sequence). V was clipped by 1 base and J by 7 bases; unmatched bases: 2. This CDR3 is CASSIGDRSGYTF. In nucleotides, the CDR3 is TGTGCCAGTAGTATAGGGGACAGGTCTGGCTACACCTTC.